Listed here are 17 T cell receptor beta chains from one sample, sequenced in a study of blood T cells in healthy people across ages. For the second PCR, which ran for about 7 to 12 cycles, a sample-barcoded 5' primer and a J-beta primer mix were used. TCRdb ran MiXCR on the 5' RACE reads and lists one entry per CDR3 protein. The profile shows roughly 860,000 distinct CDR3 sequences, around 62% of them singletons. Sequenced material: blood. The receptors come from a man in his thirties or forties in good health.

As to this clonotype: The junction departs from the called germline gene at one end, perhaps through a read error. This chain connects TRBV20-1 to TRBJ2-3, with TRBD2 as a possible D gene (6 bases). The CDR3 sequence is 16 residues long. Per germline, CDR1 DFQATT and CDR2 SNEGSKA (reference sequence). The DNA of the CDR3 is TGCAGTGCTAGATCAGTGCGGGACGGATACACAGATACGCGGTATTTT. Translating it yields CSARSVRDGYTDTRYF.

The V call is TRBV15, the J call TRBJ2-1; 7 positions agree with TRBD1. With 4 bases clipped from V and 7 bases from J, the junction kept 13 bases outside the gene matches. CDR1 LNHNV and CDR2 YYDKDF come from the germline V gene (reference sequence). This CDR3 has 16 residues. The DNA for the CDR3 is TGTGCCACCAGCACCGACGCCCCGACAGGGCGGAATGAGCAGTTCTTC. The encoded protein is CATSTDAPTGRNEQFF.

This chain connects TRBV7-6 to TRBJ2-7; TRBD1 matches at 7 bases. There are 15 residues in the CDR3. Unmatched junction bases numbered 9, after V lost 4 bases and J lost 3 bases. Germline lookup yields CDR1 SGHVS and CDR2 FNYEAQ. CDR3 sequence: CASSSPSRGYYEQYF. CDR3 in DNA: TGTGCCAGCAGCTCTCCAAGCAGGGGGTACTACGAGCAGTACTTC.

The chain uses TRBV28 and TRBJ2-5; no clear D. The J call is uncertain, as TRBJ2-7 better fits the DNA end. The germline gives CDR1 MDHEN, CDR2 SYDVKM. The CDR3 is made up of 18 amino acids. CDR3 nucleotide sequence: TGTGCCAGCAGTTCTCAAAACCCTGGGCGGCACGCATCGGGCGAGCAGTACTTC. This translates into CASSSQNPGRHASGEQYF.

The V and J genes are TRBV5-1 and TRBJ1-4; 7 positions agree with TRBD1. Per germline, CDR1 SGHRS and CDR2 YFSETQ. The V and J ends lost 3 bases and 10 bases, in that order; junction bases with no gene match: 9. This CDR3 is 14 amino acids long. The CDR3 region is CASSSVTGEGKLFF. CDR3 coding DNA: TGCGCCAGCAGCTCCGTTACAGGGGAAGGAAAACTGTTTTTT.

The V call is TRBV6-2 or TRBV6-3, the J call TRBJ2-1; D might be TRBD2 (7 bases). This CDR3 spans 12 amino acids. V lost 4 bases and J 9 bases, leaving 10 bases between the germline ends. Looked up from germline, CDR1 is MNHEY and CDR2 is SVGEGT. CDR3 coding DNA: TGTGCCAGCAGTTGGGGGGGCGGTGAGCAGTTCTTC. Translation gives CASSWGGGEQFF.

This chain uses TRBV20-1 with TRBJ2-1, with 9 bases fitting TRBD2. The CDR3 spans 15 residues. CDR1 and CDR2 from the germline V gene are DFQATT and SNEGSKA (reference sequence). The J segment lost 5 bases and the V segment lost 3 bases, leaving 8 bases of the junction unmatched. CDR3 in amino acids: CSASDLAGLDNEQFF. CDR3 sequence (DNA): TGCAGTGCTAGTGACCTAGCGGGGCTCGACAATGAGCAGTTCTTC.

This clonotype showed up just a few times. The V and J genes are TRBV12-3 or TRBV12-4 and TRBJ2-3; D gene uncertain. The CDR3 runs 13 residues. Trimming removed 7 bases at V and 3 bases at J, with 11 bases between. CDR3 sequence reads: CASIGPVTDTQYF. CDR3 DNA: TGTGCCAGCATAGGGCCTGTTACAGATACGCAGTATTTT.

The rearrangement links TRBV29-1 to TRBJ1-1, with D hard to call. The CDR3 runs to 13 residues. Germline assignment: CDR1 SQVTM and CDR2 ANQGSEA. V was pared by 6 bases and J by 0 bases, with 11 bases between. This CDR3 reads CSVQRVLNTEAFF. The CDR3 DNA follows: TGCAGCGTCCAGAGAGTACTGAACACTGAAGCTTTCTTT.

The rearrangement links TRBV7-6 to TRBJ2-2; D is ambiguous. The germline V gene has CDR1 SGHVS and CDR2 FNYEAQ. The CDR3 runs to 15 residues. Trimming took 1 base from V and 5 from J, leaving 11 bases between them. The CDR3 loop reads CASSLVLEGTGELFF. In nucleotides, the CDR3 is TGTGCCAGCAGCTTAGTATTAGAAGGGACCGGGGAGCTGTTTTTT.

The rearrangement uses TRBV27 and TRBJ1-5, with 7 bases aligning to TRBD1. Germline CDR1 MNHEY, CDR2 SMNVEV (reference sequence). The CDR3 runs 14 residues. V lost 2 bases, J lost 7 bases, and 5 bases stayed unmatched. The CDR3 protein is CASSLVQGGQPQHF. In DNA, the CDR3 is TGTGCCAGCAGTTTAGTTCAGGGGGGACAGCCCCAGCATTTT.

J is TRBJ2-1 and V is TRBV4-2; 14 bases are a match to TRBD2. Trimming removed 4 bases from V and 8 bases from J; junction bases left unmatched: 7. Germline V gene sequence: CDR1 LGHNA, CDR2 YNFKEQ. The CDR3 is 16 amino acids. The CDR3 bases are TGTGCCAGCAGCCCACGACTAGCGGGGGGGCTCGATGAGCAGTTCTTC. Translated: CASSPRLAGGLDEQFF.

CDR3 amino acids: CASSLGAGANQETQYF. For the CDR3, the DNA is TGTGCCAGCAGCTTAGGGGCAGGGGCGAACCAAGAGACCCAGTACTTC. The chain couples TRBV7-2 to TRBJ2-5, with D perhaps TRBD1 (6 bases). The CDR3 totals 16 residues. CDR1 SGHTA and CDR2 FQGNSA come from the germline V gene. V dropped 1 base and J dropped 0 bases, with 12 bases sitting between them.

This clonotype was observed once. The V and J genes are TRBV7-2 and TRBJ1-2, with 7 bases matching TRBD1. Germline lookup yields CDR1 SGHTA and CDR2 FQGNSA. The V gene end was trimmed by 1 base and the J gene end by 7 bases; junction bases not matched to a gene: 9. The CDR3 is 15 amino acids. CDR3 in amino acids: CASSLVFRDRGGYTF. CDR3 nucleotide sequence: TGTGCCAGCAGCTTAGTGTTCCGGGACAGAGGTGGCTACACCTTC.

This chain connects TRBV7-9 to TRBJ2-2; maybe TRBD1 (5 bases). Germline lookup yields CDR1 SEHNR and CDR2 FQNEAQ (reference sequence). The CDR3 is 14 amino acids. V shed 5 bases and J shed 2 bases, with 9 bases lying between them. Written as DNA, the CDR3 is TGTGCCAGCAGCCGACAGAGTAACACCGGGGAGCTGTTTTTT. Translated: CASSRQSNTGELFF.

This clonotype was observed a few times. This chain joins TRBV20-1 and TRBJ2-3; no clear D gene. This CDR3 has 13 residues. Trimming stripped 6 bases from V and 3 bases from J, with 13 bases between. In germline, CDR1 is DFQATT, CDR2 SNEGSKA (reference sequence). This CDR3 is CSAHWAQTDTQYF. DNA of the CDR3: TGCAGTGCGCATTGGGCTCAAACAGATACGCAGTATTTT.

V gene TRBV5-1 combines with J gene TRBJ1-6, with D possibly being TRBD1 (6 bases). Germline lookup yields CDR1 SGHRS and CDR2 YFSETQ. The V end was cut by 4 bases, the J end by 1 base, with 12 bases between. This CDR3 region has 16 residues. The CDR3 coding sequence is TGCGCCAGCAGCCCGAGGGGGGAATCCTATAATTCACCCCTCCACTTT. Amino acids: CASSPRGESYNSPLHF.